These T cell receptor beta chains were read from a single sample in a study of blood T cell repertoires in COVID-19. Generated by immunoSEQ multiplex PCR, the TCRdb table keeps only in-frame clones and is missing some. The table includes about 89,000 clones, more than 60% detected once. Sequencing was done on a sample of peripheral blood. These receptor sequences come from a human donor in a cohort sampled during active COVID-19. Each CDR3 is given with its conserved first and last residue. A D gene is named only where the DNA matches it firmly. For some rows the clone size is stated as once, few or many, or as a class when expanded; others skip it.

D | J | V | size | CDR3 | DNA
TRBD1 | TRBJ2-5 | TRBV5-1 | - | CASSFTGQQEETQYF | TGCGCCAGCAGCTTCACGGGACAGCAAGAAGAGACCCAGTACTTC
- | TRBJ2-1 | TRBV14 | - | CASSLLLASYNEQFF | TGTGCCAGCAGCCTATTACTAGCCTCCTACAATGAGCAGTTCTTC
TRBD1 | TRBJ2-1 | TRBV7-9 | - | CASSLGIRGLPNEQFF | TGTGCCAGCAGCTTAGGTATCAGGGGGCTACCGAATGAGCAGTTCTTC
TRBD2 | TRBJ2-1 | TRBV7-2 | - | CASSPRTSARGDNEQFF | TGTGCCAGCAGCCCCCGGACTAGCGCCCGAGGGGACAATGAGCAGTTCTTC
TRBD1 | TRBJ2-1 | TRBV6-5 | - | CASRSRDRGSNEQFF | TGTGCCAGCAGATCGCGGGACAGGGGTTCTAATGAGCAGTTCTTC
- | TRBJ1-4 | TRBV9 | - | CASSPRLGEGDEKLFF | TGTGCCAGCAGCCCCCGCCTGGGGGAGGGGGATGAAAAACTGTTTTTT
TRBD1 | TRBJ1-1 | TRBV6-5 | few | CASSSRTGVTEAFF | TGTGCCAGCAGTTCCCGGACAGGGGTTACTGAAGCTTTCTTT
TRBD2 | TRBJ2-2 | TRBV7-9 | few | CASSLPSGRVNTGELFF | TGTGCCAGCAGCTTACCTAGCGGGAGGGTGAACACCGGGGAGCTGTTTTTT
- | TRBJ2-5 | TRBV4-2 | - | CASSPYDREETQYF | TGTGCCAGCAGCCCGTATGATAGGGAGGAGACCCAGTACTTC
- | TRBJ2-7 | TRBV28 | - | CASRAGPLSTYEQYF | TGTGCCAGCAGGGCAGGGCCCCTGAGTACCTACGAGCAGTACTTC
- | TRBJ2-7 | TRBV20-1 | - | CSAREYEQYF | TGCAGTGCCCGGGAATACGAGCAGTACTTC
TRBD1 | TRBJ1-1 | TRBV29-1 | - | CSVDRGRNTEAFF | TGCAGCGTAGACAGGGGGAGGAACACTGAAGCTTTCTTT
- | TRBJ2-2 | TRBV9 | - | CASSVAVAGELFF | TGTGCCAGCAGCGTAGCAGTGGCCGGGGAGCTGTTTTTT
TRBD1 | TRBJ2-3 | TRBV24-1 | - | CATSDRQGMGTDTQYF | TGTGCCACCAGTGATCGACAGGGGATGGGCACAGATACGCAGTATTTT
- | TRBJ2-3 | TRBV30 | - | CACGVDTQYF | TGTGCCTGCGGTGTAGATACGCAGTATTTT